The 4 T cell receptor beta chains below come from one sample, sequenced in a study of blood T cell repertoires in COVID-19. Clones were sequenced by immunoSEQ multiplex PCR, and TCRdb holds only the in-frame ones, with some missing. There are 95,000 to 100,000 clones in the sample; around 85% occur only once, and about 1.8% lies in the top ten. Sequencing was performed on peripheral blood. The source is a woman in her seventies with active or convalescent COVID-19.

J is TRBJ2-1 and V is TRBV28; tentative D call: TRBD1 (6 bases). This CDR3 spans 16 amino acids. V was trimmed by 5 bases and J by 7 bases, leaving 21 bases between them. Germline CDR1 and CDR2: MDHEN and SYDVKM. The CDR3 here is CASSPPGTGSLNEQFF. CDR3 DNA: TGTGCCAGCAGTCCTCCGGGCACAGGGTCCTTAAATGAGCAGTTCTTC.

This clone showed up just a few times. The chain carries TRBV4-3 and TRBJ1-2; 9 bases align to TRBD1. Germline V gene sequence: CDR1 LGHNA, CDR2 YSLEER. The CDR3 totals 14 residues. Unmatched junction bases numbered 3, after V lost 3 bases and J lost 4 bases. The DNA for the CDR3 is TGCGCCAGCAGCCAGGGACAGGGTAGCTATGGCTACACCTTC. It specifies CASSQGQGSYGYTF.

The chain employs TRBV28 and TRBJ2-3; TRBD2 matches at 7 bases. Germline loops: CDR1 MDHEN, CDR2 SYDVKM. CDR3 length: 19 residues. V shed 3 bases, J shed 3 bases, and the junction held 18 bases outside the gene matches. The CDR3 loop is CASSFIYIPSGGGTDTQYF. The CDR3 coding sequence is TGTGCCAGCAGTTTCATATATATCCCGTCGGGCGGGGGTACAGATACGCAGTATTTT.

The V gene is TRBV7-9, the J gene TRBJ2-2; D might be TRBD1 (6 bases). The CDR3 runs to 16 residues. The V end lost 2 bases, the J end lost 5 bases, and 15 bases lay between the germline ends. CDR1 is SEHNR and CDR2 is FQNEAQ in the germline V gene (reference sequence). CDR3 in amino acids: CASSLMGAPRTGELFF. In DNA form, the CDR3 reads TGTGCCAGCAGCTTAATGGGGGCCCCGAGGACCGGGGAGCTGTTTTTT.